This T cell receptor (beta chain) comes out of a study of blood T cells in healthy people across ages. Trimming left V 4 bases short and J 0 bases short, with 14 bases between. The CDR3 is made up of 16 amino acids. Germline assignment: CDR1 SGHTA and CDR2 FQGNSA. Primers used in a second PCR of about 7 to 12 cycles were a sample-barcoded 5' primer and a J-beta primer mix. Via MiXCR, TCRdb re-called the 5' RACE reads, giving one row per CDR3 protein. Of a few hundred thousand distinct CDR3 sequences listed, about 26% are singletons. No fewer than 5 micrograms of total RNA were isolated from every sample.

The V call is TRBV7-2, the J call TRBJ2-3; a possible D gene is TRBD2 (5 bases). The sample taken for sequencing was blood. This sequence was found in a woman in her 70s in good health. The CDR3 region has the DNA TGTGCCAGCAGCTCCTTGGGCAGGACTAGCACAGATACGCAGTATTTT. Its translation is CASSSLGRTSTDTQYF.